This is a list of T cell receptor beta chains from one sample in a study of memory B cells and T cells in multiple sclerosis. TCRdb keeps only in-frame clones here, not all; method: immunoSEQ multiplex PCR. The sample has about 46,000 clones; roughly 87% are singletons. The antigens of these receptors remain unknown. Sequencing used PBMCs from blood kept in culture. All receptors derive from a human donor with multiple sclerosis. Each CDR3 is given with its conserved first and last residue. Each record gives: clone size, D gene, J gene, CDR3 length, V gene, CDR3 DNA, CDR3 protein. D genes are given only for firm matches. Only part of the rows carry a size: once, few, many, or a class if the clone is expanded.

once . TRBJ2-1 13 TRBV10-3 TGTGCCATCTCGGGCCAGATAAACAATGAGCAGTTCTTC CAISGQINNEQFF
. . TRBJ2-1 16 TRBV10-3 TGTGCCATCGGCCGCAAGACAGCCAGCTCCTACAATGAGCAGTTCTTC CAIGRKTASSYNEQFF
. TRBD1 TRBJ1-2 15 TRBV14 TGTGCCAGCAGCCAGCAGGGACAGGGAACAGCTGGCTACACCTTC CASSQQGQGTAGYTF
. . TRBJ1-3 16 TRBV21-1 TGTGCCTCCCGCCGAGGGGAAGGAAGCTCTGGAAACACCATATATTTT CASRRGEGSSGNTIYF
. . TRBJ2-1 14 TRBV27 TGTGCCAGCAGCTCCAGACAGGAGGCCAGCAGGCAGTTCTTC CASSSRQEASRQFF
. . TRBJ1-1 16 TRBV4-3 TGCGCCAGCAGCCAAGATCTGTGGGGAAAGTGGACTGAAGCTTTCTTT CASSQDLWGKWTEAFF
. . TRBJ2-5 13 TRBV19 TGTGCCAGTAGTATAAGCAGGGCAGAGACCCAGTACTTC CASSISRAETQYF
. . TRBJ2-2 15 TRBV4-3 TGCGCCAGCAGCCAAGGGACAGCTAACACCGGGGAGCTGTTTTTT CASSQGTANTGELFF
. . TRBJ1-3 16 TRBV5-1 TGCGCCAGCAGCTTCAGTCCGCCCGGCTCTGGAAACACCATATATTTT CASSFSPPGSGNTIYF
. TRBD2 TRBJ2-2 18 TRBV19 TGTGCCAGTATGGTGGAGGGACTAGCGGGGGCCGACACCGGGGAGCTGTTTTTT CASMVEGLAGADTGELFF
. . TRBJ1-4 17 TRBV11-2 TGTGCCAGCAGCCCGCGCCGGGGGGCAGCAACTAATGAAAAACTGTTTTTT CASSPRRGAATNEKLFF
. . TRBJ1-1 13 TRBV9 TGTGCCAGCAGCTTCGGTCGGTTCACTGAAGCTTTCTTT CASSFGRFTEAFF
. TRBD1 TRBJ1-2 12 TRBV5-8 TGTGCCAGCAGCTCCGACAGGGGTGGCTACACCTTC CASSSDRGGYTF
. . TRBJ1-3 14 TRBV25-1 TGTGCCAGCAGGGGCTTGGGGTCTGGAAACACCATATATTTT CASRGLGSGNTIYF
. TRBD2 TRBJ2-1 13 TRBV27 TGTGCCAGCAGCCTAGCGGGGTACAATGAGCAGTTCTTC CASSLAGYNEQFF
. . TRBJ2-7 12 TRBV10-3 TGTGCCACCGGAGGGACAGAACTCGAGCAGTACTTC CATGGTELEQYF
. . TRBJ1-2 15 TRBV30 TGTGCCTGGAGCTGGTCGTTGAGGCGGTCCTATGGCTACACCTTC CAWSWSLRRSYGYTF
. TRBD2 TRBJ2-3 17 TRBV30 TGTGCCTGGAGCGATCCCCCTGGCGGGGGGGCCCCAGATACGCAGTATTTT CAWSDPPGGGAPDTQYF
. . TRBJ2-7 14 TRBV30 TGTGCCTGGAGTGTAGAGACGGGGGCGGCCGAGCAGTACTTC CAWSVETGAAEQYF
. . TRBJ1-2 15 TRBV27 TGTGCCAGCAGTTTACCGTTGCGGGGGATCTATGGCTACACCTTC CASSLPLRGIYGYTF
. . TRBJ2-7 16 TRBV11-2 TGTGCCAGCAGCTTAGACGCGTGGGGCGGATCGTACGAGCAGTACTTC CASSLDAWGGSYEQYF
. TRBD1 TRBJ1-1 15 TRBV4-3 TGCGCCAGCAGCCAGGCAACAGGGGCAGGACCTGAAGCTTTCTTT CASSQATGAGPEAFF
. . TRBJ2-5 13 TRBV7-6 TGTGCCAGCAGCTTAGTCAGCCCAGAGACCCAGTACTTC CASSLVSPETQYF
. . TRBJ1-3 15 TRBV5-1 TGCGCCAGCAGCCCCGGGGCCAGCTCTGGAAACACCATATATTTT CASSPGASSGNTIYF
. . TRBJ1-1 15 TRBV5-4 TGTGCCAGCAGCTCCGGGGGGGGACTGAACACTGAAGCTTTCTTT CASSSGGGLNTEAFF
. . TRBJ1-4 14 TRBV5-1 TGCGCCAGCAGCGTCGGACAGCCTAGAGAAAAACTGTTTTTT CASSVGQPREKLFF
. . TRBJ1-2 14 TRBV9 TGTGCCAGCTCGACCTCGAGATCCATCTATGGCTACACCTTC CASSTSRSIYGYTF
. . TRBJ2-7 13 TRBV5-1 TGTGCCAGCAGTAGAGAGACCCCTTACGAGCAGTACTTC CASSRETPYEQYF
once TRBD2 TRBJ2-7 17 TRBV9 TGTGCCAGCAGCGTAGGGCCCGCAGCGGGGAGAGCCTACGAGCAGTACTTC CASSVGPAAGRAYEQYF
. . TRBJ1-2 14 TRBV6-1 TGTGCCAGCAGTGGCTACGAAGGACGCGGCGGCTACACCTTC CASSGYEGRGGYTF
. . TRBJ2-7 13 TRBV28 TGTGCCAGCAGCTTCTCGGCGGCGTACGAGCAGTACTTC CASSFSAAYEQYF
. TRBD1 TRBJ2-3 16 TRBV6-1 TGTGCCAGCAGTGAAACGATACAGGGGGCGCGGGATACGCAGTATTTT CASSETIQGARDTQYF
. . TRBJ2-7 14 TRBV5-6 TGTGCCAGCAGCTTCAGGACAACGAACTACGAGCAGTACTTC CASSFRTTNYEQYF
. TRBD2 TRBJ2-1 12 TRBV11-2 TGTGCCAGCAGCTCGGGAGGCTATGAGCAGTTCTTC CASSSGGYEQFF
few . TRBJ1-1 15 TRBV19 TGTGCCAGTACCTCGGGGGGCCGGCCGAACACTGAAGCTTTCTTT CASTSGGRPNTEAFF
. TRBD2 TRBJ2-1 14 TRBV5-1 TGCGCCAGCAGCAGACTCGGGGGGGCCGGTGAGCAGTTCTTC CASSRLGGAGEQFF
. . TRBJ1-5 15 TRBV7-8 TGTGCCAGCAGCCTGGGGGCAGAAGACAATCAGCCCCAGCATTTT CASSLGAEDNQPQHF
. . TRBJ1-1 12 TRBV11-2 TGTGCCAGCAGCTCCAGGGTAACTGAAGCTTTCTTT CASSSRVTEAFF
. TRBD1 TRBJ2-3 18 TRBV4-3 TGCGCCAGCAGCCCGAGGACCCCCCGGACAGGGACCTTGAATACGCAGTATTTT CASSPRTPRTGTLNTQYF